This TCR beta chain appears in the sequencing data of a study of breast tumors, draining lymph nodes, adjacent tissues. The study's findings and limits: Tumor T cell lymph node origin was a supported hypothesis, not proven. Tumor and nontumor repertoires were significantly more similar in luminal-like than in basal-like breast cancer. Tumors had less TCR diversity than lymph nodes, more than nontumor tissue. Most tumor T cells seemingly derive from lymph node, then expand in tumor.

To note about this clonotype: The antigen is unknown.

MiXCR, run by TCRdb on the multiplex PCR reads, gives a single entry per CDR3 protein. This table has over 150,000 distinct CDR3 sequences, around a third appearing once. Axillary draining lymph nodes of breast cancer patients supplied the node samples. The V end lost 1 base, the J end lost 8 bases, and 3 bases lay between the germline ends. Germline CDR1 PRHDT, CDR2 FYEKMQ (reference sequence). The CDR3 is 12 amino acids. Sequencing used axillary lymph node tissue. The TCR was taken from a female donor with breast cancer. Some clones in this sample may be carry-over from other donors' samples. V gene TRBV13 combines with J gene TRBJ1-6; D is ambiguous. CDR3 sequence (DNA): TGTGCCAGCAGCTTAGTAGATTCACCCCTCCACTTT. The encoded protein is CASSLVDSPLHF.